This TCR beta chain was documented in a study of CD8 T cells in ankylosing spondylitis. Overall study results and limits: Certain motif variants had earlier been reported in reactive arthritis synovial fluid and blood. Within ankylosing spondylitis blood, a TCR beta motif made up of eight highly homologous variants appeared to be characteristic.

The sample holds many counts of this clonotype. No antigen is known for it. A single record per CDR3 protein comes from TCRdb applying MiXCR to the 5' RACE reads. This sample has some 700,000 distinct CDR3 sequences; 15% to 20% occur once, and the top ten carry around 19%. Germline V gene sequence: CDR1 DFQATT, CDR2 SNEGSKA (reference sequence). Trimming pared 6 bases from V and 6 bases from J, leaving 15 bases between. The CDR3 consists of 13 residues. This chain joins TRBV20-1 and TRBJ1-5, with D tentatively TRBD1 (5 bases). The receptor comes from a male donor with ankylosing spondylitis. The sample comprised blood, either unsorted or a sorted T cell fraction (not recorded which). Here the CDR3 reads CSAGAEGGQPQHF. In DNA, the CDR3 is TGCAGTGCCGGGGCGGAGGGCGGTCAGCCCCAGCATTTT.